This T cell receptor beta chain is from a study of cytomegalovirus exposure and HLA in healthy donors. In the study overall: As an earlier analysis found, about 179 million T cells yielded some 120 million unique TCR beta sequences.

This CDR3 is 14 amino acids long. From germline, CDR1 is GTSNPN and CDR2 SVGIG (reference sequence). Trimming cost V 0 bases and J 4 bases, with 12 bases left between them. PCR employed 60 Vbeta and 13 Jbeta primers. TCRdb's copy holds only in-frame clones and misses some; the assay was immunoSEQ multiplex PCR. This sample has about 82,000 clones, with 70% to 80% found just once. For this clone: Antigen unknown.

Study-wide results and caveats: A later analysis found that most CMV-associated TCR beta chains appeared HLA-restricted. The study had only CMV serostatus as immune exposure information.

The V call is TRBV30, the J call TRBJ2-5; D uncertain. Sequenced material: PBMCs. The receptor was isolated from a middle-aged man in good health and CMV-seronegative. The DNA for the CDR3 is TGTGCCTGGAGTGTACAACTACAATTAGAGACCCAGTACTTC. Translating gives CAWSVQLQLETQYF.